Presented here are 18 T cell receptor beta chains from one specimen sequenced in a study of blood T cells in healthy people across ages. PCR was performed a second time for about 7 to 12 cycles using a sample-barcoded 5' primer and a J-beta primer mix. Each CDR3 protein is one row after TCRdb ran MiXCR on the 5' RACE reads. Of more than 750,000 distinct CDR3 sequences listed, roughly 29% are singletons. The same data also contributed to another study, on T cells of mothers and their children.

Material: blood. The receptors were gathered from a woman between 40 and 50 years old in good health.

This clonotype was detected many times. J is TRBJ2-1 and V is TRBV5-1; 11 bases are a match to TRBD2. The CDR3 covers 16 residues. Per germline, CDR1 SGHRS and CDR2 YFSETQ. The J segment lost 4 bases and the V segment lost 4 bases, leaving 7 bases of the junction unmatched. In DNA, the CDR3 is TGCGCCAGCAGCGCCGAACTAGCGGGGGAATACAATGAGCAGTTCTTC. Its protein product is CASSAELAGEYNEQFF.

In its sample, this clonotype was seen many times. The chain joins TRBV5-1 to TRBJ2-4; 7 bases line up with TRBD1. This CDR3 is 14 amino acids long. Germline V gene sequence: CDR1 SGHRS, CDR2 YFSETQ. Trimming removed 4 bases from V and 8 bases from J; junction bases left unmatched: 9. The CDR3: CASSMQGEVDIQYF. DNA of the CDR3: TGCGCCAGCAGCATGCAGGGGGAAGTGGACATTCAGTACTTC. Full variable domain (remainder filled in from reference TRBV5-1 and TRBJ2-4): KAGVTQTPRYLIKTRGQQVTLSCSPISGHRSVSWYQQTPGQGLQFLFEYFSETQRNKGNFPGRFSGRQFSNSRSEMNVSTLELGDSALYLCASSMQGEVDIQYFGAGTRLSVL.

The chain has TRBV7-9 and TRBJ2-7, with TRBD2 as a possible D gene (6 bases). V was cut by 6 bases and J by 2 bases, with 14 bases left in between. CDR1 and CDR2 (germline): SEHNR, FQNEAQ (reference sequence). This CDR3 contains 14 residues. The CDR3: CASRSGEGTYEQYF. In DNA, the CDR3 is TGTGCCAGCAGATCGGGGGAAGGAACCTACGAGCAGTACTTC.

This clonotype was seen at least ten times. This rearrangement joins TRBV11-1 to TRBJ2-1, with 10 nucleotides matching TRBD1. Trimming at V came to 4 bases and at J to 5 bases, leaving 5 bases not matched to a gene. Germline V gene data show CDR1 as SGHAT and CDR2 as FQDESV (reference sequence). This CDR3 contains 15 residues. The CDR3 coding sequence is TGTGCCAGCAGCTCAGTGGGGACAGGGGACAATGAGCAGTTCTTC. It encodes CASSSVGTGDNEQFF.

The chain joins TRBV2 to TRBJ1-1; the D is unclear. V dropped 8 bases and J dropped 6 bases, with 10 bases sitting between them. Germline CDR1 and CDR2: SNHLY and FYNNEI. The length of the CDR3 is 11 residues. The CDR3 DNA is TGTGCCAGCGATGGGCAGGCTGAAGCTTTCTTT. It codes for CASDGQAEAFF.

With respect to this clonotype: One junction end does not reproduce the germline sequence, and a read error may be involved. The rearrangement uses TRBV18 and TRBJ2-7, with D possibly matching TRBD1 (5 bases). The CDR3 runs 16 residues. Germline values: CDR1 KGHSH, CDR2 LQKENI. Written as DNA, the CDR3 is TGTGCCGGCTCACTGCTTTCTCACTCTGGGGCAAACGAGCAGTACTTC. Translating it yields CAGSLLSHSGANEQYF.

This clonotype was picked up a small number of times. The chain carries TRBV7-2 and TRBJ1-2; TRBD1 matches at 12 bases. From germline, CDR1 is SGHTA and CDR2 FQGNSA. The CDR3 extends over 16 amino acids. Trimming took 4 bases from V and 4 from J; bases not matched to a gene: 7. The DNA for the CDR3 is TGTGCCAGCAGCTCCGGGACAGGGGGCGCCCGCTATGGCTACACCTTC. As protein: CASSSGTGGARYGYTF.

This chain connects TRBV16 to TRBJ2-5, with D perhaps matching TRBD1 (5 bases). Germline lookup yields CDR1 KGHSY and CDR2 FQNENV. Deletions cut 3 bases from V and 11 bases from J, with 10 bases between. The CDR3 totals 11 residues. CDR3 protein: CASSQGQAQYF. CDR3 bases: TGTGCCAGCAGCCAGGGGCAGGCTCAGTACTTC.

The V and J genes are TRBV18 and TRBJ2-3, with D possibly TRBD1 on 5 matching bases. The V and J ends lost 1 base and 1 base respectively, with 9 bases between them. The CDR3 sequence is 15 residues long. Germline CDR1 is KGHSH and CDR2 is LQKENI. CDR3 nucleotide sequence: TGTGCCAGCTCACCACAAGGGGCCCGCACAGATACGCAGTATTTT. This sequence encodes CASSPQGARTDTQYF.

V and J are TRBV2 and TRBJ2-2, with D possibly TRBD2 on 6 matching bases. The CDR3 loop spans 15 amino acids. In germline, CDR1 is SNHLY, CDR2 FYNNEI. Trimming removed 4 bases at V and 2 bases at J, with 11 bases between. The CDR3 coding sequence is TGTGCCAGCAGTGCGCGGAGGGTTAACACCGGGGAGCTGTTTTTT. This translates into CASSARRVNTGELFF.

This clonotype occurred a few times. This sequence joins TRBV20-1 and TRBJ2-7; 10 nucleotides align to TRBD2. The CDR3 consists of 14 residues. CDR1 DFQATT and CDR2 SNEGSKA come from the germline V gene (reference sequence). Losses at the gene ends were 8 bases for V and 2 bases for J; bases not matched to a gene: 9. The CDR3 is CSTPRTSGTYEQYF. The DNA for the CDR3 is TGCAGTACTCCTCGGACTAGCGGTACCTACGAGCAGTACTTC.

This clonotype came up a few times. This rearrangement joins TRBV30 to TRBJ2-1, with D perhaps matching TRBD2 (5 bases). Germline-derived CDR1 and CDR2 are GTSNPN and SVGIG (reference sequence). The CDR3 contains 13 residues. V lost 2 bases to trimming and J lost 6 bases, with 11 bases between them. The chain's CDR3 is CAWSTVRGNEQFF. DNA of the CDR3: TGTGCCTGGAGTACCGTTCGGGGCAATGAGCAGTTCTTC.

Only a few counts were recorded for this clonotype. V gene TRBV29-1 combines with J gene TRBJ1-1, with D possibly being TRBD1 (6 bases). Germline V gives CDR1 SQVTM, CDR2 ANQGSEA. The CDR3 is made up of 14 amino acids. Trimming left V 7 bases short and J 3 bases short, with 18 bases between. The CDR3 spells CSARGLGAYTEAFF. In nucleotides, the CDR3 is TGCAGCGCCCGAGGATTGGGGGCGTACACTGAAGCTTTCTTT.

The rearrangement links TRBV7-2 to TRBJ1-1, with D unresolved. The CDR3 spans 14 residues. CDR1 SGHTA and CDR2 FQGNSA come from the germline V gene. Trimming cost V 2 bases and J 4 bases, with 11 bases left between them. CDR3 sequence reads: CASSLRERVTEAFF. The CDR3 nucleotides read TGTGCCAGCAGCTTAAGGGAAAGGGTCACTGAAGCTTTCTTT. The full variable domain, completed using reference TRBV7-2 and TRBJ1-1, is GAGVSQSPSNKVTEKGKDVELRCDPISGHTALYWYRQSLGQGLEFLIYFQGNSAPDKSGLPSDRFSAERTGGSVSTLTIQRTQQEDSAVYLCASSLRERVTEAFFGQGTRLTVV.

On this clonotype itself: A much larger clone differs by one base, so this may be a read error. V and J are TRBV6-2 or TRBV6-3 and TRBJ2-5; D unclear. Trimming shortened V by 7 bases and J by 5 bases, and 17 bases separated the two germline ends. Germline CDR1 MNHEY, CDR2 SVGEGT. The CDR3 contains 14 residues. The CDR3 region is CASTARVGGETQYF. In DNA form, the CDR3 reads TGTGCCAGCACCGCACGAGTCGGTGGGGAGACCCAGTACTTC.

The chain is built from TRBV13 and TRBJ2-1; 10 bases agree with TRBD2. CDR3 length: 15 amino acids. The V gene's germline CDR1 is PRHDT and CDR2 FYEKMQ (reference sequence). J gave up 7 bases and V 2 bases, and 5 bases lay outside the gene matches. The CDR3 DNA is TGTGCCAGCAGCTTACGGCTAGCGGGGGAGAATGAGCAGTTCTTC. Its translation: CASSLRLAGENEQFF. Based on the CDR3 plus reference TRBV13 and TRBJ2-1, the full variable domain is AAGVIQSPRHLIKEKRETATLKCYPIPRHDTVYWYQQGPGQDPQFLISFYEKMQSDKGSIPDRFSAQQFSDYHSELNMSSLELGDSALYFCASSLRLAGENEQFFGPGTRLTVL.

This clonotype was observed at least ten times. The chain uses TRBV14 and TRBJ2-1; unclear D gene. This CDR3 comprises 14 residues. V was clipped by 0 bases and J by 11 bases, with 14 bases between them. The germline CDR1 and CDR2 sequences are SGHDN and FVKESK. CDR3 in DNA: TGTGCCAGCAGCCAAGATTTGGGGTACAGTAAGCAGTTCTTC. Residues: CASSQDLGYSKQFF.

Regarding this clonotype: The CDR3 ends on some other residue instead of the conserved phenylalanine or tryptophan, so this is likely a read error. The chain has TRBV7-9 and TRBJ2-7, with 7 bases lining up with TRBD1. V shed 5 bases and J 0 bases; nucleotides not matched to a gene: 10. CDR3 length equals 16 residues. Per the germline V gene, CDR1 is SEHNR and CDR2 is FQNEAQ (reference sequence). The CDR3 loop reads CASSPNAGTDSYEQYC. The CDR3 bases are TGTGCCAGCAGCCCAAACGCCGGGACAGACTCCTACGAGCAGTACTGC.